This TCR beta chain appears in the sequencing data of a study of T cell repertoires in cytomegalovirus infection. Study-wide results and caveats: Cumulative public TCR beta family frequency identified carriers of CMV plus the relevant HLA. Dominant in the ex vivo response were TCR beta clonotypes restricted by HLA-C and specific for CMV.

MiXCR, applied by TCRdb to the reads, yields one record per CDR3 protein. The sample has under 500,000 distinct CDR3 sequences; approximately 42% are singletons. Germline loops: CDR1 SGHVS, CDR2 FNYEAQ. The CDR3 runs 14 residues. Remarks on this clonotype: Its antigen is unknown. Given a much more abundant clone one base away, this may be a read error.

V usage is TRBV7-6 and J usage is TRBJ2-5; D perhaps matches TRBD2 (7 bases). Sample: cultured PBMCs, taken from culture after CMV antigen stimulation. This TCR came from a human donor in good health (CMV status not recorded). Some clones in this sample may be carry-over from other donors' samples. The DNA of the CDR3 is TGTGCCAGCAGCTCCGGCGGGGGCCAAGGGACCCAGTACTTC. Its protein product is CASSSGGGQGTQYF.